The subject of this entry is one TCR beta chain. The data stem from a study of cytomegalovirus exposure and HLA in healthy donors. The PCR had 60 Vbeta and 13 Jbeta primers. Per the authors' pipeline: An analysis performed later counted about 80 million unique TCR beta chains (around 10 million of them shared). The protocol was immunoSEQ multiplex PCR, while the TCRdb copy is restricted to in-frame clones and leaves out a portion. That table gives V, J and clone size, and the DNA gave D and trimming. The sample lists 130,000 to 150,000 clones, around four fifths occurring once. The germline V gene has CDR1 SNHLY and CDR2 FYNNEI. With V trimmed by 6 bases and J by 5 bases, 9 bases remained unmatched. The CDR3 is 14 residues long.

This chain joins TRBV2 and TRBJ2-5; 7 nucleotides agree with TRBD2. Sequenced sample: PBMCs. The receptor's source is a boy under 10 years old in good health and CMV-seronegative. CDR3 DNA: TGTGCCAGCAGCCTGGGGCGGGAGTGGGAGACCCAGTACTTC. Protein: CASSLGREWETQYF.